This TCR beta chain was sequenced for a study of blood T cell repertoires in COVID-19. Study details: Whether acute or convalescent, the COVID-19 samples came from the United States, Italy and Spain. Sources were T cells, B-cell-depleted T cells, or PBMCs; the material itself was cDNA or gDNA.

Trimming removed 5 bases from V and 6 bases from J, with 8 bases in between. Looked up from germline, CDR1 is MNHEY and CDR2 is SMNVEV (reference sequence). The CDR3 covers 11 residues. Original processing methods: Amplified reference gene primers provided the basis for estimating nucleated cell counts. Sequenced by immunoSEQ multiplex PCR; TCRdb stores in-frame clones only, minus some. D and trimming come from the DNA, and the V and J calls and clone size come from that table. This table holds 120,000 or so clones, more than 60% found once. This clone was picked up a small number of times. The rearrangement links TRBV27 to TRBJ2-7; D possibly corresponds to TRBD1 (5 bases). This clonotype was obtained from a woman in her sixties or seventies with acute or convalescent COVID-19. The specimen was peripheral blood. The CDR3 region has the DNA TGTGCCAGCAGTGCAGGGTTCGAGCAGTACTTC. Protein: CASSAGFEQYF.